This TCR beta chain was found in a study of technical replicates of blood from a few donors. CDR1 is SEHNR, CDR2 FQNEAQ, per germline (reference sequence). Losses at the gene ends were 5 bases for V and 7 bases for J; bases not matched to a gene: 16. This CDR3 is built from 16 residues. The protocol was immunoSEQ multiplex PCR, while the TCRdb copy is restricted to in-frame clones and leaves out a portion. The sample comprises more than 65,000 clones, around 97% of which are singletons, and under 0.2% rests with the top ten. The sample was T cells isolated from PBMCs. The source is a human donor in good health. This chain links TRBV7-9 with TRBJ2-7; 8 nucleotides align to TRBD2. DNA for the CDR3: TGTGCCAGCAGCCCACACCCGACTAGCGAGGGAAAGGAGCAGTACTTC. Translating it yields CASSPHPTSEGKEQYF.